These 26 T cell receptor beta chains share one sample of origin, sequenced in a study of blood T cell repertoires in COVID-19 (dated by TCRdb to about 2020). The method was the immunoSEQ multiplex PCR assay. Imported from immuneACCESS, the table was reduced by TCRdb to in-frame sequences with V and J called. These copies leave out some clones; in studies compared against another copy, an unresolved V gene accounts for under half, and the cause of the remainder is not known. Recorded for this sample are about 210,000 clones; over 80% of them occurred a single time. The ten most abundant clones make up about 9.4% of the sample. Source material: PBMCs or T cells enriched from blood (not recorded which). These receptors all stem from a man younger than 35 with acute COVID-19.

This chain uses TRBV3-1 (or the pseudogene TRBV3-2) with TRBJ2-2; tentative D call: TRBD1 (6 bases). Germline values: CDR1 LGHDT, CDR2 YNNKEL (reference sequence). The V and J ends lost 5 bases and 7 bases respectively, with 11 bases between them. The CDR3 has 13 amino acids. The chain's CDR3 is CASSDRFSGELFF. DNA for the CDR3: TGTGCCAGCAGCGACAGGTTTAGCGGGGAGCTGTTTTTT.

This clone was observed a single time. This chain joins TRBV4-1 and TRBJ2-5, with TRBD2 matching over 9 bases. The trim removed 4 bases at V and 2 bases at J, leaving 2 bases unmatched. CDR3 length equals 14 residues. Germline loops: CDR1 MGHRA, CDR2 YSYEKL. For the CDR3, the DNA is TGCGCCAGCAGCCTTCTAGCGGGACAAGAGACCCAGTACTTC. It specifies CASSLLAGQETQYF.

The V and J genes are TRBV5-1 and TRBJ1-1; 10 bases line up with TRBD1. The V segment lost 3 bases and the J segment 1 base; nucleotides outside the gene matches: 6. CDR3 size: 16 residues. Germline CDR1 SGHRS, CDR2 YFSETQ. Here the CDR3 reads CASSSGQGEGNTEAFF. CDR3 coding DNA: TGCGCCAGCAGCTCCGGACAGGGGGAGGGGAACACTGAAGCTTTCTTT.

In DNA, the CDR3 is TGTGCCAGCAGCGTACGGGGACGTGCGGGGAAAGAGACCCAGTACTTC. Encoded protein: CASSVRGRAGKETQYF. The rearrangement uses TRBV9 and TRBJ2-5, with D possibly matching TRBD2 (6 bases). The CDR3 spans 16 residues. The V end lost 1 base, the J end lost 3 bases, and 16 bases lay between the germline ends. Per the germline V gene, CDR1 is SGDLS and CDR2 is YYNGEE.

The chain is built from TRBV28 and TRBJ2-5; D gene ambiguous. CDR1 and CDR2 (germline): MDHEN, SYDVKM. The CDR3 spans 16 residues. Trimming stripped 1 base from V and 3 bases from J, with 15 bases between. Here the CDR3 DNA reads TGTGCCAGCAGTTTATTTTCCTTCGGCGGCGAAGAGACCCAGTACTTC. This codes for CASSLFSFGGEETQYF.

V and J are TRBV19 and TRBJ2-5; 8 bases are shared with TRBD1. Germline V lookup: CDR1 LNHDA, CDR2 SQIVND (reference sequence). The V and J ends lost 5 bases and 4 bases, in that order; junction bases with no gene match: 6. The CDR3 has 14 amino acids. The CDR3 nucleotides are TGTGCCAGTAGTCGGGACAGGTCGGCAGAGACCCAGTACTTC. Translated, it gives CASSRDRSAETQYF.

V usage is TRBV6-5 and J usage is TRBJ2-7, with 10 positions matching TRBD1. Germline lookup yields CDR1 MNHEY and CDR2 SVGAGI. The CDR3 covers 13 residues. Trimming took 6 bases from V and 5 from J; bases not matched to a gene: 4. The CDR3 spells CASRDRGRNEQYF. CDR3 bases: TGTGCCAGCAGAGACAGGGGGCGCAACGAGCAGTACTTC.

The gene calls are TRBV20-1 and TRBJ1-1; D not resolved. V was clipped by 3 bases and J by 5 bases, with 13 bases between them. The CDR3 runs 13 residues. Germline V gene data show CDR1 as DFQATT and CDR2 as SNEGSKA (reference sequence). For the CDR3, the DNA is TGCAGTGCTAGTGCGGAGGGTCGTACTGAAGCTTTCTTT. Protein: CSASAEGRTEAFF.

The rearrangement joins TRBV27 to TRBJ2-2; 8 nucleotides match TRBD2. Germline loops: CDR1 MNHEY, CDR2 SMNVEV (reference sequence). V was pared by 5 bases and J by 3 bases, with 2 bases of the junction left unmatched. The CDR3 covers 14 residues. CDR3 protein: CASSIAGYTGELFF. For the CDR3, the DNA is TGTGCCAGCAGTATAGCGGGATACACCGGGGAGCTGTTTTTT.

The rearrangement uses TRBV5-1 and TRBJ2-7; 7 bases match TRBD1. V was pared by 4 bases and J by 3 bases, with 4 bases of the junction left unmatched. Germline V gene sequence: CDR1 SGHRS, CDR2 YFSETQ. The length of the CDR3 is 13 residues. CDR3 nucleotides: TGCGCCAGCAGCAGGGACAGCTACTACGAGCAGTACTTC. Its protein product is CASSRDSYYEQYF.

This chain joins TRBV4-2 and TRBJ1-1; TRBD1 is a possible D gene (5 bases). Germline V gene lookup returns CDR1 LGHNA and CDR2 YNFKEQ. The CDR3 consists of 15 residues. V shed 3 bases and J shed 0 bases, with 11 bases lying between them. CDR3 coding DNA: TGTGCCAGCAGCCAGTCCGGCAGGGTGAACACTGAAGCTTTCTTT. Translated, it gives CASSQSGRVNTEAFF.

The chain combines TRBV7-8 with TRBJ2-1; 12 nucleotides align to TRBD2. The CDR3 covers 17 residues. After removal of 4 bases from V and 7 bases from J, the junction contained 11 bases not matched to a gene. CDR1 and CDR2 (germline): SGHVS, FQNEAQ. The CDR3 DNA reads TGTGCCAGCAGCTCCGGGGGACTAGCGGGTTTAGGGAATGAGCAGTTCTTC. Protein sequence: CASSSGGLAGLGNEQFF.

The chain links TRBV10-3 to TRBJ2-2; D is unclear. The V gene lost 10 bases and the J gene lost 7 bases, with 16 bases spanning the gap. CDR3 length equals 13 residues. Germline V CDR1 and CDR2: ENHRY, SYGVKD. CDR3 nucleotides: TGTGCCACCAGCATAGAGGAAAACGGGGAGCTGTTTTTT. Protein product: CATSIEENGELFF.

The chain couples TRBV28 to TRBJ2-2, with a tentative D call TRBD2 (7 bases). The length of the CDR3 is 15 residues. Germline V gene data show CDR1 as MDHEN and CDR2 as SYDVKM. V lost 7 bases and J lost 0, with 12 bases in between. CDR3 amino acids: CASTPGGTNTGELFF. The CDR3 coding sequence is TGTGCCAGCACCCCGGGGGGCACGAACACCGGGGAGCTGTTTTTT.

The chain combines TRBV19 with TRBJ1-2; 9 bases match TRBD1. CDR3 size: 16 residues. With 5 bases clipped from V and 4 bases from J, the junction kept 11 bases outside the gene matches. Germline lookup yields CDR1 LNHDA and CDR2 SQIVND (reference sequence). The CDR3 protein is CASSPSGTGSVYGYTF. CDR3 DNA sequence: TGTGCCAGTAGTCCATCCGGGACAGGGTCAGTCTATGGCTACACCTTC.

This clone was detected once. The chain joins TRBV28 to TRBJ2-7, with 8 positions matching TRBD2. Trimming at V came to 8 bases and at J to 4 bases, leaving 7 bases not matched to a gene. The V gene's germline CDR1 is MDHEN and CDR2 SYDVKM. CDR3 length: 13 amino acids. CDR3: CASVAGPEYEQYF. DNA for the CDR3: TGTGCCAGCGTAGCGGGACCCGAGTACGAGCAGTACTTC. The full variable domain, rest sourced from reference TRBV28 and TRBJ2-7, is DVKVTQSSRYLVKRTGEKVFLECVQDMDHENMFWYRQDPGLGLRLIYFSYDVKMKEKGDIPEGYSVSREKKERFSLILESASTNQTSMYLCASVAGPEYEQYFGPGTRLTVT.

The gene calls are TRBV28 and TRBJ1-4; 7 bases fit TRBD1. V was clipped by 6 bases and J by 0 bases; unmatched bases: 19. Germline CDR1 is MDHEN and CDR2 is SYDVKM. The CDR3 loop spans 20 amino acids. The CDR3 reads CASSPERLLGQKATNEKLFF. The CDR3 DNA sequence: TGTGCCAGCAGCCCCGAACGCCTTTTGGGACAGAAGGCAACTAATGAAAAACTGTTTTTT.

The rearrangement links TRBV3-1 (or the pseudogene TRBV3-2) to TRBJ2-7; the match to TRBD2 covers 7 bases. CDR3 length equals 15 residues. Germline V gene data show CDR1 as LGHDT and CDR2 as YNNKEL (reference sequence). V was clipped by 0 bases and J by 2 bases; unmatched bases: 4. CDR3 coding DNA: TGTGCCAGCAGCCAAGAACTAGCGAGCACCTACGAGCAGTACTTC. This gives the protein CASSQELASTYEQYF.

The rearrangement joins TRBV12-3 or TRBV12-4 to TRBJ1-5; no clear D gene. Trimming stripped 4 bases from V and 2 bases from J, with 6 bases between. The CDR3 extends over 13 amino acids. CDR3 nucleotides: TGTGCCAGCAGTTCCCGCGGCAATCAGCCCCAGCATTTT. Protein product: CASSSRGNQPQHF.

The chain couples TRBV5-8 to TRBJ2-5; tentatively, D is TRBD1 (5 bases). The germline V and J ends were trimmed by 0 bases and 1 base, with 7 bases remaining between them. The V gene's germline CDR1 is SGHTS and CDR2 YDEGEE. This CDR3 contains 14 residues. CDR3 in amino acids: CASSLGQGQETQYF. In DNA form, the CDR3 reads TGTGCCAGCAGCTTGGGGCAGGGCCAAGAGACCCAGTACTTC.

The chain combines TRBV29-1 with TRBJ2-1, with 16 bases identical to TRBD2. Trimming at V came to 3 bases and at J to 9 bases, leaving 8 bases not matched to a gene. The CDR3 has 16 amino acids. Germline V gives CDR1 SQVTM, CDR2 ANQGSEA. CDR3 nucleotides: TGCAGCGTTGAGGCCGGGACTAGCGGGAGGGCCGGTGAGCAGTTCTTC. Its protein product is CSVEAGTSGRAGEQFF.

The chain recombines TRBV5-1 with TRBJ2-2; 8 bases map to TRBD1. Germline V lookup: CDR1 SGHRS, CDR2 YFSETQ. The J segment lost 3 bases and the V segment lost 0 bases, leaving 1 base of the junction unmatched. The CDR3 loop spans 15 amino acids. The CDR3 bases are TGCGCCAGCAGCTTGGCGACAGGGGACACCGGGGAGCTGTTTTTT. Translation gives CASSLATGDTGELFF.

The chain combines TRBV7-8 with TRBJ1-1; 9 nucleotides agree with TRBD1. V lost 0 bases to trimming and J lost 1 base; unmatched junction nucleotides: 9. This CDR3 region has 18 residues. Germline CDR1 is SGHVS and CDR2 is FQNEAQ. CDR3 protein: CASSLAGTGRLRNTEAFF. CDR3 in DNA: TGTGCCAGCAGCTTAGCCGGGACAGGGCGATTGAGGAACACTGAAGCTTTCTTT.

V gene TRBV28 combines with J gene TRBJ2-1; the D gene is possibly TRBD1 (6 bases). CDR1 is MDHEN and CDR2 is SYDVKM in the germline V gene. With 6 bases removed from V and 4 bases from J, the gap between germline ends came to 19 bases. This CDR3 is built from 16 residues. CDR3 sequence (DNA): TGTGCCAGCAGCCCGTCCGCCTACAGGGAGTACAATGAGCAGTTCTTC. The encoded protein is CASSPSAYREYNEQFF.

The J gene is TRBJ1-3, the V gene TRBV25-1, with 7 bases fitting TRBD1. V was pared by 6 bases and J by 2 bases, with 7 bases of the junction left unmatched. The CDR3 length is 15 residues. From germline, CDR1 is MGHDK and CDR2 SYGVNS. CDR3 coding DNA: TGTGCCAGCAGGGGCACAACAGGGGCTGGAAACACCATATATTTT. Translated, it gives CASRGTTGAGNTIYF.

DNA for the CDR3: TGTGCCAGTAGTATGATCGACAGCCAAGAGACCCAGTACTTC. Amino acids: CASSMIDSQETQYF. The chain links TRBV19 to TRBJ2-5; a weak D match, TRBD1 (5 bases). This CDR3 is built from 14 residues. Between the trimmed V and J ends, which lost 3 bases and 1 base, there was a span of 9 bases. Germline lookup yields CDR1 LNHDA and CDR2 SQIVND (reference sequence).